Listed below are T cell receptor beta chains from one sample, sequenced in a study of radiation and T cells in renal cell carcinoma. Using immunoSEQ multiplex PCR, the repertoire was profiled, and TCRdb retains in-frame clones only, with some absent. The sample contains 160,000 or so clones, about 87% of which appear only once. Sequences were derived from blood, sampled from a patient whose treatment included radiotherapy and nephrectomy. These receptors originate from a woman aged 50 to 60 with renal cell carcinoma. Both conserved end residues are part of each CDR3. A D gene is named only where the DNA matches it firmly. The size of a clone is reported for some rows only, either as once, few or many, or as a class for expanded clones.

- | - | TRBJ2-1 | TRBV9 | TGTGCCAGCAGCGTAGCTACTTTCTCGGGGACCTCCTACAATGAGCAGTTCTTC | CASSVATFSGTSYNEQFF
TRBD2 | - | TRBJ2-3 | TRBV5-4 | TGTGCCAGCCGGCTAGCGGGGTCCACAGATACGCAGTATTTT | CASRLAGSTDTQYF
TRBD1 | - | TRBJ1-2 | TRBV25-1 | TGTGCCAGCGTCAGCGAAACAGGGGGCAGGGATGGCTACACCTTC | CASVSETGGRDGYTF
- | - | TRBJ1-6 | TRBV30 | TGTGCCTGGGGACAGCAAAATTCACCCCTCCACTTT | CAWGQQNSPLHF
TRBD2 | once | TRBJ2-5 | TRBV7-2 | TGTGCCAGCAGCTTACTCGGACTAGCCCTAGAGACCCAGTACTTC | CASSLLGLALETQYF
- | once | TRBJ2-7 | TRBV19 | TGTGCCAGTAGTTCCCAGTCCTACGAGCAGTACTTC | CASSSQSYEQYF
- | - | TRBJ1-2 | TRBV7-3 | TGTGCCAGCAGCCCTCTAAAAAGGCGGGATGGCTACACCTTC | CASSPLKRRDGYTF
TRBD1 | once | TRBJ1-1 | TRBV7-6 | TGTGCCAGCAGCGGTACAGGGGGAAGTGACACTGAAGCTTTCTTT | CASSGTGGSDTEAFF
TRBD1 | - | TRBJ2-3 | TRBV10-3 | TGTGCCATCAGTGAGCCTACCACGGACAGGGGCGATCGCACAGATACGCAGTATTTT | CAISEPTTDRGDRTDTQYF
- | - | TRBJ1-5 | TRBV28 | TGTGCCAGCAGTCTGGACCACTATCAGCCCCAGCATTTT | CASSLDHYQPQHF
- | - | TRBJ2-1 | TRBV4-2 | TGTGCCAGCAGCCAAGTGGTGGTTGGCGGGGTTTCCTACAATGAGCAGTTCTTC | CASSQVVVGGVSYNEQFF
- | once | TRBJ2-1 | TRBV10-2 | TGCGCCAGCAGTGAGCCCCCTTGGGGCGGATTGGTCGATGAGCAGTTCTTC | CASSEPPWGGLVDEQFF
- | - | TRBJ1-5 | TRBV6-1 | TGTGCCAGCAGGGTAGGGGTTAGCAATCAGCCCCAGCATTTT | CASRVGVSNQPQHF
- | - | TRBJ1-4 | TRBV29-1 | TGCAGCGTTGAAGGTCCGGGGGCGCCTGAAAAACTGTTTTTT | CSVEGPGAPEKLFF
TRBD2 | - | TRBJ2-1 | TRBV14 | TGTGCCAGCAGCCAAGGTAGCGGGGCGGTCTCCTACAATGAGCAGTTCTTC | CASSQGSGAVSYNEQFF
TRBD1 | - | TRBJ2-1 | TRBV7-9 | TGTGCCAGCGGACTGACAGGGACCTACATCAATGAGCAGTTCTTC | CASGLTGTYINEQFF
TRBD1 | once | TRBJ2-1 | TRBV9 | TGTGCCAGTGTCCCAACCCTGACAGGGGTGATAAATGAGCAGTTCTTC | CASVPTLTGVINEQFF
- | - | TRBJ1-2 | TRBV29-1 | TGCAGCGCATACTCTGATGATATAGAAGGGGACTATGGCTACACCTTC | CSAYSDDIEGDYGYTF
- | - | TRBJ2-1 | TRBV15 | TGTGCCACCAGCAGAGACAGGAACTACAATGAGCAGTTCTTC | CATSRDRNYNEQFF
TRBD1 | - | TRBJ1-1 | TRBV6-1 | TGTGCCAGCAGTCAGACAGGGGAGAACACTGAAGCTTTCTTT | CASSQTGENTEAFF
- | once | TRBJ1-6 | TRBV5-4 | TGTGCCAGCAGCTCGGGTGGACAAAACTATAATTCACCCCTCCACTTT | CASSSGGQNYNSPLHF
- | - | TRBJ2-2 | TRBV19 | TGTGCCAGTAGTATCGGGACGAACACCGGGGAGCTGTTTTTT | CASSIGTNTGELFF
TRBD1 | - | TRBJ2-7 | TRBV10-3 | TGTGCCATCAGCCCCGGATTGGGACAGACCTCCTACGAGCAGTACTTC | CAISPGLGQTSYEQYF
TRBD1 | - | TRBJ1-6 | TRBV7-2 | TGTGCCAGCAGGCCCCCCGGGACAGGGCATTCACCCCTCCACTTT | CASRPPGTGHSPLHF
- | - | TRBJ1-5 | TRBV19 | TGTGCCAGTAGTATTTCAGTACGGAGCAATCAGCCCCAGCATTTT | CASSISVRSNQPQHF
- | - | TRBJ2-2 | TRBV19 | TGTGCCAGTAGTAAGGGGGACTCGAACACCGGGGAGCTGTTTTTT | CASSKGDSNTGELFF
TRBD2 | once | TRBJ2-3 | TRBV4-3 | TGCGCCAGCAGCCACCTACTAGCGGGGTACACAGATACGCAGTATTTT | CASSHLLAGYTDTQYF
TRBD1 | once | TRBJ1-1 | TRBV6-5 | TGTGCCAGCAGCCTACAGGGGGACACTGAAGCTTTCTTT | CASSLQGDTEAFF
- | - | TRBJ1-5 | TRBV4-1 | TGCGCCAGCAGCCAAGATAGGGACCTCCATAGCAATCAGCCCCAGCATTTT | CASSQDRDLHSNQPQHF
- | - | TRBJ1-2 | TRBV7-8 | TGTGCCAGCAGCTTAGTAGGCGAAAACTATGGCTACACCTTC | CASSLVGENYGYTF
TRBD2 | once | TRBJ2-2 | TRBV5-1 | TGCGCCAGCAGGGCAACTAGCGGAACAGACACCGGGGAGCTGTTTTTT | CASRATSGTDTGELFF
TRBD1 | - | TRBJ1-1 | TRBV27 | TGTGCCAGCAGATCCGGACAGGGTTACACTGAAGCTTTCTTT | CASRSGQGYTEAFF
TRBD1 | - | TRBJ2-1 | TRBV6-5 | TGTGCCAGCAGTTTGGGGACAGGCTACAATGAGCAGTTCTTC | CASSLGTGYNEQFF
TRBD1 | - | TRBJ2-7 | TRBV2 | TGTGCCAGCAGTGTAGACAGGGTCTTCTACGAGCAGTACTTC | CASSVDRVFYEQYF
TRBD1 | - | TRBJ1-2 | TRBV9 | TGTGCCAGCAGCGCCGGGACAGGGCCTGCTGGCTACACCTTC | CASSAGTGPAGYTF
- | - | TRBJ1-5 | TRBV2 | TGTGCCAGCAGTGAAGGCACCGTCAATCAGCCCCAGCATTTT | CASSEGTVNQPQHF
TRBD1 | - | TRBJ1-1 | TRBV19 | TGTGCCAGTAGTACTAACAGGGGGGACACTGAAGCTTTCTTT | CASSTNRGDTEAFF
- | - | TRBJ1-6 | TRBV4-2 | TGTGCCAGCACTGCGGAAAATAATTCACCCCTCCACTTT | CASTAENNSPLHF
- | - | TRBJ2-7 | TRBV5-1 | TGCGCCAGCAGCTTGGTAGGAGCCACCGAGCAGTACTTC | CASSLVGATEQYF
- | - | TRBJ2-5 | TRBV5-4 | TGTGCCAGCAGCTTTAGCCGGGAGACCCAGTACTTC | CASSFSRETQYF
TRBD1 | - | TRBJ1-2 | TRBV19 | TGTGCCAGTAGTATCCTTGGACAGGCTAATGGCTACACCTTC | CASSILGQANGYTF
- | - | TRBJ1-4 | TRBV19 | TGTGCCAGTAGTACGAACCTCGCAACTAATGAAAAACTGTTTTTT | CASSTNLATNEKLFF
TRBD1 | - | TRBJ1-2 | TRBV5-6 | TGTGCCAGCAGCTTTCCGGGACAGGGGGCAGGTGGCTACACCTTC | CASSFPGQGAGGYTF
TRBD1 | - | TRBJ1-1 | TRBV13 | TGTGCCAGCAGCGAAAGGGGACAGGACACTGAAGCTTTCTTT | CASSERGQDTEAFF
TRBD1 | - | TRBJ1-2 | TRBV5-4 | TGTGCCAGCAGCCCAGGACAGGGGGGTAACTATGGCTACACCTTC | CASSPGQGGNYGYTF
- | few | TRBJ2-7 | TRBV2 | TGTGCCAGCAGTCGAGTCTCCTACGAGCAGTACTTC | CASSRVSYEQYF
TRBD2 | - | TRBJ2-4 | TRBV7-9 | TGTGCCAGCAGCGAACTCGGGGGGGACATTCAGTACTTC | CASSELGGDIQYF
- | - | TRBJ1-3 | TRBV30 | TGTGCCTGGAGTGGCGGTGTTAACTCTGGAAACACCATATATTTT | CAWSGGVNSGNTIYF
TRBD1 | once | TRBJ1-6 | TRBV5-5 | TGTGCCAGCAGCCTCCCCGGGACAGGGGAATCACCCCTCCACTTT | CASSLPGTGESPLHF
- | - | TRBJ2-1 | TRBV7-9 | TGTGCCAGCAGCTTCGGCCCGGTTAATGAGCAGTTCTTC | CASSFGPVNEQFF
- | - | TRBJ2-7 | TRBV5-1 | TGCGCCAGCAGCTTGACGGGGAGCTCCTACGAGCAGTACTTC | CASSLTGSSYEQYF
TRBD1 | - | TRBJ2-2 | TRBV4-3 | TGCGCCAGCAGCCAAGGGGGACAGGGCGGGACCGGGGAGCTGTTTTTT | CASSQGGQGGTGELFF
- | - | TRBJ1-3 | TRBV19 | TGTGCCAGGAAAACAGGGAACTCTGGAAACACCATATATTTT | CARKTGNSGNTIYF
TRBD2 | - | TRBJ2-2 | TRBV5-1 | TGCGCCAGCAGCCTAGCGGGAGCGAACACCGGGGAGCTGTTTTTT | CASSLAGANTGELFF
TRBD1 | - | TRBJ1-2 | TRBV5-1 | TGCGCCAGCAGCTCGAGACCTAATGACAGGGGAGTGAACTATGGCTACACCTTC | CASSSRPNDRGVNYGYTF
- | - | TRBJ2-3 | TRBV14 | TGTGCCAGCAGCCAAGGAAACAGTCCAGATACGCAGTATTTT | CASSQGNSPDTQYF
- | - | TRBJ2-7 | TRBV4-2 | TGTGCCAGCAGCCAAGATCAGGAGGGGGCAAGCGAGCAGTACTTC | CASSQDQEGASEQYF
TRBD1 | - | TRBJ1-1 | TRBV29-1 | TGCAGCGCCCGGACAGGGGGGAACACTGAAGCTTTCTTT | CSARTGGNTEAFF
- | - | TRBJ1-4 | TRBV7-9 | TGTGCCAGCAGCGCAAGAACGGACGGCGGGGGAGCTAATGAAAAACTGTTTTTT | CASSARTDGGGANEKLFF